The entry below describes one T cell receptor beta chain. These data are taken from a study of blood T cell repertoires in COVID-19. Study background: Spain, Italy and the United States supplied samples that represented acute and convalescent COVID-19. T cells, B-cell-depleted T cells, or PBMCs provided the cDNA or gDNA that served as material.

The CDR3 loop spans 16 amino acids. Germline CDR1 SGHNT, CDR2 YENEEA. The V end lost 1 base, the J end lost 5 bases, and 14 bases lay between the germline ends. Per the authors' pipeline: By means of reference gene primer amplification, nucleated cell counts were estimated. Sequenced by immunoSEQ multiplex PCR; TCRdb stores in-frame clones only, minus some. V and J calls plus clone size are reproduced from that table; the DNA served to infer D and trimming. The sample comprises some 180,000 clones, roughly 78% of which are singletons, and 2.5% to 3% rests with the top ten. The TCR sequence derives from a woman of 80 years or more with active or convalescent COVID-19. Material for sequencing was peripheral blood. The V call is TRBV11-3, the J call TRBJ2-2; TRBD1 is a possible D gene (5 bases). For the CDR3, the DNA is TGTGCCAGCAGCTTAGCGGCAGGGCTGGGGACCGGGGAGCTGTTTTTT. Translated: CASSLAAGLGTGELFF.